This T cell receptor (beta chain) was captured in a study of chemoradiotherapy in HPV16-positive cancers. This clone was counted a few times. Using immunoSEQ multiplex PCR, the repertoire was profiled, and TCRdb retains in-frame clones only, with some absent. The data hold 4,000 to 6,000 clones, with roughly 89% observed a single time. Trimming shortened V by 5 bases and J by 0 bases, and 13 bases separated the two germline ends. The length of the CDR3 is 15 residues. CDR1 MDHEN and CDR2 SYDVKM come from the germline V gene. The chain combines TRBV28 with TRBJ1-1, with unresolved D. The source material was tumor tissue, sampled from a patient who underwent chemoradiotherapy. The sequence came from a human donor with HPV-associated anogenital cancer. Here the CDR3 reads CASSLHELMNTEAFF. The CDR3 DNA reads as TGTGCCAGCAGTCTACACGAGTTAATGAACACTGAAGCTTTCTTT.